Presented here are 17 T cell receptor beta chains from one specimen sequenced in a study of blood T cell repertoires in COVID-19. The method was immunoSEQ multiplex PCR; TCRdb's version includes in-frame clones alone and lacks a portion of them. Of about 160,000 clones in the sample, 80% to 90% are singletons; the top ten hold 9.5% to 13%. Source material: peripheral blood. The receptor source for this set is a human donor in a cohort sampled during active COVID-19.

This chain uses TRBV6-5 with TRBJ1-5; D is uncertain. V lost 5 bases and J 0 bases, leaving 11 bases between the germline ends. The CDR3 is 15 amino acids. The V gene's germline CDR1 is MNHEY and CDR2 SVGAGI. For the CDR3, the DNA is TGTGCCAGCAGTCAGCGCACGGATAGCAATCAGCCCCAGCATTTT. Residues: CASSQRTDSNQPQHF.

In its sample, this clone was seen many times. The chain employs TRBV2 and TRBJ2-7; no clear D. From germline, CDR1 is SNHLY and CDR2 FYNNEI. Trimming removed 0 bases at V and 3 bases at J, with 9 bases between. The CDR3 sequence is 14 residues long. This CDR3 is CASSEAVAGYEQYF. CDR3 in DNA: TGTGCCAGCAGTGAAGCGGTAGCTGGCTACGAGCAGTACTTC.

This rearrangement joins TRBV9 to TRBJ2-6; D unclear. In germline, CDR1 is SGDLS, CDR2 YYNGEE. This CDR3 is built from 15 residues. V was cut by 0 bases and J by 0 bases, with 4 bases left in between. The CDR3 sequence is CASSVGSSGANVLTF. CDR3 DNA: TGTGCCAGCAGCGTAGGGAGCTCTGGGGCCAACGTCCTGACTTTC.

A few counts support this clone. The V and J genes are TRBV6-6 and TRBJ2-7, with 12 bases identical to TRBD2. Trimming at V came to 6 bases and at J to 6 bases, leaving 6 bases not matched to a gene. From germline, CDR1 is MNHNY and CDR2 SVGAGI (reference sequence). This CDR3 comprises 14 residues. CDR3 coding DNA: TGTGCCAGCAGCCTTCTAGCGGGGGGGAGCGAGCAGTACTTC. Amino acids: CASSLLAGGSEQYF.

The rearrangement joins TRBV28 to TRBJ2-5; maybe TRBD1 (5 bases). The CDR3 has 15 amino acids. V gave up 7 bases and J gave up 4 bases, with 19 bases separating them. The germline V gene has CDR1 MDHEN and CDR2 SYDVKM. The CDR3 bases are TGTGCCAGCACTCCGTCCAGGGTTTCCCGAGAGACCCAGTACTTC. Translation: CASTPSRVSRETQYF.

The chain links TRBV7-2 to TRBJ2-1; possibly TRBD1 for D (6 bases). CDR1 SGHTA and CDR2 FQGNSA come from the germline V gene. This CDR3 has 15 amino acids. V was clipped by 6 bases and J by 2 bases, with 14 bases between them. CDR3 DNA: TGTGCCAGCAGTCTCCAGGGGCCGACCTACAATGAGCAGTTCTTC. Its protein is CASSLQGPTYNEQFF. The entire variable domain, with the rest obtained from reference TRBV7-2 and TRBJ2-1, is as follows: GAGVSQSPSNKVTEKGKDVELRCDPISGHTALYWYRQSLGQGLEFLIYFQGNSAPDKSGLPSDRFSAERTGGSVSTLTIQRTQQEDSAVYLCASSLQGPTYNEQFFGPGTRLTVL.

This chain links TRBV7-2 with TRBJ2-5; D ambiguous. Germline assignment: CDR1 SGHTA and CDR2 FQGNSA. V lost 1 base and J 2 bases, leaving 11 bases between the germline ends. The CDR3 runs 15 residues. CDR3 region: CASSLELTPQETQYF. In DNA, the CDR3 is TGTGCCAGCAGCTTAGAGCTAACGCCTCAAGAGACCCAGTACTTC. Variable domain in full (rest from reference TRBV7-2 and TRBJ2-5): GAGVSQSPSNKVTEKGKDVELRCDPISGHTALYWYRQSLGQGLEFLIYFQGNSAPDKSGLPSDRFSAERTGGSVSTLTIQRTQQEDSAVYLCASSLELTPQETQYFGPGTRLLVL.

This clone was observed a handful of times. V usage is TRBV7-6 and J usage is TRBJ2-7, with D possibly TRBD1 on 6 matching bases. The germline V gene has CDR1 SGHVS and CDR2 FNYEAQ. The CDR3 runs 15 residues. V lost 5 bases and J 0 bases, leaving 14 bases between the germline ends. CDR3 amino acids: CASSSRDTGSYEQYF. For the CDR3, the DNA is TGTGCCAGCAGCAGCCGGGACACAGGCTCCTACGAGCAGTACTTC.

The gene calls are TRBV10-3 and TRBJ1-5; a possible D gene is TRBD1 (5 bases). Germline values: CDR1 ENHRY, CDR2 SYGVKD. Deletions cut 5 bases from V and 4 bases from J, with 9 bases between. The CDR3 runs 13 residues. The CDR3 sequence: CAISRDFNQPQHF. The DNA for the CDR3 is TGTGCCATCAGTAGGGACTTTAATCAGCCCCAGCATTTT.

V usage is TRBV7-9 and J usage is TRBJ1-5; D call uncertain. The length of the CDR3 is 15 residues. Germline CDR1 SEHNR, CDR2 FQNEAQ (reference sequence). Deletions cut 5 bases from V and 3 bases from J, with 14 bases between. The CDR3 sequence: CASSHEAGFNQPQHF. DNA for the CDR3: TGTGCCAGCAGCCATGAAGCGGGGTTCAATCAGCCCCAGCATTTT. Complete variable domain (other parts from reference TRBV7-9 and TRBJ1-5): DTGVSQNPRHKITKRGQNVTFRCDPISEHNRLYWYRQTLGQGPEFLTYFQNEAQLEKSRLLSDRFSAERPKGSFSTLEIQRTEQGDSAMYLCASSHEAGFNQPQHFGDGTRLSIL.

The chain is built from TRBV3-1 (or the pseudogene TRBV3-2) and TRBJ1-2, with 12 bases lining up with TRBD1. There are 16 residues in the CDR3. Trimming cost V 3 bases and J 8 bases; bases outside gene matches: 10. Germline V gives CDR1 LGHDT, CDR2 YNNKEL (reference sequence). The CDR3 nucleotides are TGTGCCAGCAGCCACCCAACCGGGACAGGGGGCGGGGGCTACACCTTC. It yields the protein CASSHPTGTGGGGYTF.

This sequence joins TRBV9 and TRBJ2-7, with D possibly being TRBD1 (6 bases). The CDR3 covers 13 residues. Trimming removed 3 bases from V and 5 bases from J, with 12 bases in between. CDR1 and CDR2 (germline): SGDLS, YYNGEE. CDR3 nucleotides: TGTGCCAGCAGCGAGTCAGGGGCGGACGAGCAGTACTTC. This codes for CASSESGADEQYF. Based on the CDR3 plus reference TRBV9 and TRBJ2-7, the full variable domain is DSGVTQTPKHLITATGQRVTLRCSPRSGDLSVYWYQQSLDQGLQFLIQYYNGEERAKGNILERFSAQQFPDLHSELNLSSLELGDSALYFCASSESGADEQYFGPGTRLTVT.

The CDR3 bases are TGTGCCCGATCGCGTCTGTCTAACAACAGGGGGCTGGCGAACACTGAAGCTTTCTTT. This codes for CARSRLSNNRGLANTEAFF. The gene calls are TRBV30 and TRBJ1-1, with 9 bases lining up with TRBD1. This CDR3 comprises 19 residues. With V trimmed by 8 bases and J by 1 base, 23 bases remained unmatched. CDR1 and CDR2 (germline): GTSNPN, SVGIG (reference sequence). Together with reference TRBV30 and TRBJ1-1, the CDR3 gives the full variable domain: SQTIHQWPATLVQPVGSPLSLECTVEGTSNPNLYWYRQAAGRGLQLLFYSVGIGQISSEVPQNLSASRPQDRQFILSSKKLLLSDSGFYLCARSRLSNNRGLANTEAFFGQGTRLTVV.

The V call is TRBV19, the J call TRBJ1-1; D is unresolved. CDR3 size: 14 residues. V was pared by 4 bases and J by 4 bases, with 13 bases between. From germline, CDR1 is LNHDA and CDR2 SQIVND (reference sequence). CDR3 loop: CASSKLDSGTEAFF. CDR3 nucleotide sequence: TGTGCCAGTAGTAAGCTGGACTCTGGCACTGAAGCTTTCTTT.

V gene TRBV3-1 (or the pseudogene TRBV3-2) combines with J gene TRBJ2-3; 12 positions agree with TRBD2. Germline lookup yields CDR1 LGHDT and CDR2 YNNKEL (reference sequence). The CDR3 consists of 18 residues. V shed 3 bases and J 4 bases; nucleotides not matched to a gene: 11. CDR3 loop: CASSQGLAGGSWADTQYF. The CDR3, as DNA: TGTGCCAGCAGCCAGGGGCTAGCGGGGGGGTCTTGGGCAGATACGCAGTATTTT.

The CDR3 loop is CASSLVRGDHEQYF. The DNA for the CDR3 is TGTGCCAGCAGCTTAGTCAGGGGTGACCACGAGCAGTACTTC. The rearrangement links TRBV7-9 to TRBJ2-7; D perhaps matches TRBD1 (6 bases). The V end lost 1 base, the J end lost 5 bases, and 12 bases lay between the germline ends. This CDR3 has 14 amino acids. The germline V gene encodes CDR1 SEHNR and CDR2 FQNEAQ (reference sequence).

The V and J genes are TRBV27 and TRBJ2-7; 7 bases are shared with TRBD1. Losses at the gene ends were 6 bases for V and 2 bases for J; bases not matched to a gene: 7. This CDR3 spans 14 amino acids. The germline gives CDR1 MNHEY, CDR2 SMNVEV (reference sequence). The CDR3 DNA is TGTGCCAGCAGGTGGACAGGTCGGACCTACGAGCAGTACTTC. Translation gives CASRWTGRTYEQYF.